This entry features one T cell receptor (beta chain) sequence. Its specificity is unknown. The sample comes from a study of identifying expanded T cells in peripheral blood. Findings and limits, study-wide: Approximately 2-week clone count variance significantly increased as total template count grew.

This CDR3 has 14 residues. Germline V gene data show CDR1 as GTSNPN and CDR2 as SVGIG (reference sequence). Trimming cost V 4 bases and J 6 bases, with 13 bases left between them. Clones were sequenced by immunoSEQ multiplex PCR, and TCRdb holds only the in-frame ones, with some missing. The sample includes 70,000 or so clones, around 90% of them seen just once. The sample consisted of blood. The source of this sequence is a person between 18 and 75 years old in good health. The chain carries TRBV30 and TRBJ1-6, with a possible D match to TRBD1 (6 bases). The CDR3 sequence is CAWTGGAVNSPLHF. In nucleotides, the CDR3 is TGTGCCTGGACCGGGGGCGCCGTTAATTCACCCCTCCACTTT.